A selection of T cell receptor beta chains follows, all from one sample in a study of response to subunit inactivated influenza vaccine. In TCRdb, the RT-PCR reads were re-called with MiXCR into one record per CDR3 protein. The sample has about 150,000 distinct CDR3 sequences, roughly 10% seen once. Source: CD8+ T cells sorted from PBMCs, taken around 25 months after vaccination. Every receptor here comes from a man aged 50 to 75 who received an inactivated influenza vaccine. CDR3s include the opening cysteine and the closing phenylalanine or tryptophan. A D gene is named only where the DNA matches it firmly. Size is stated for part of the rows, as once, few or many counts, or as a class when the clone is expanded.

CDR3aa: CASSPSLAQGPRSYNEQFF
CDR3nt: TGTGCCAGCAGCCCCTCTTTAGCCCAGGGGCCAAGGTCCTACAATGAGCAGTTCTTC
d_gene: NA
abundance: few
v_gene: TRBV3-1
j_gene: TRBJ2-1

CDR3aa: CASSHVGNFEAFF
CDR3nt: TGCGCCAGCAGCCATGTGGGGAATTTTGAAGCTTTCTTT
d_gene: NA
abundance: NA
v_gene: TRBV4-1
j_gene: TRBJ1-1

CDR3aa: CASSLGQGIEKNTGELFF
CDR3nt: TGTGCCAGCAGTTTGGGTCAGGGCATCGAGAAGAACACCGGGGAGCTGTTTTTT
d_gene: NA
abundance: NA
v_gene: TRBV12-3/TRBV12-4
j_gene: TRBJ2-2

CDR3aa: CASSSLVGTDEQFF
CDR3nt: TGTGCCAGCAGCTCCCTGGTTGGGACGGATGAGCAGTTCTTC
d_gene: NA
abundance: few
v_gene: TRBV5-6
j_gene: TRBJ2-1

CDR3aa: CASTPSPNLNNEQFF
CDR3nt: TGCGCCAGCACCCCCAGCCCCAACCTAAACAATGAGCAGTTCTTC
d_gene: NA
abundance: few
v_gene: TRBV5-1
j_gene: TRBJ2-1

CDR3aa: CASSLAPGEQYF
CDR3nt: TGTGCCAGCAGCTTGGCGCCGGGGGAGCAGTACTTC
d_gene: NA
abundance: NA
v_gene: TRBV5-6
j_gene: TRBJ2-7

CDR3aa: CASSYSIEQFF
CDR3nt: TGTGCCAGCAGTTACTCGATTGAGCAGTTCTTC
d_gene: NA
abundance: NA
v_gene: TRBV6-6
j_gene: TRBJ2-1

CDR3aa: CASSREKETQYF
CDR3nt: TGTGCCAGCTCACGAGAAAAAGAGACCCAGTACTTC
d_gene: NA
abundance: NA
v_gene: TRBV18
j_gene: TRBJ2-5

CDR3aa: CASSPADMFYEQYF
CDR3nt: TGTGCCAGCAGTCCGGCGGACATGTTCTACGAGCAGTACTTC
d_gene: NA
abundance: NA
v_gene: TRBV28
j_gene: TRBJ2-7

CDR3aa: CASRERATEAFF
CDR3nt: TGCGCCAGCCGGGAAAGGGCCACTGAAGCTTTCTTT
d_gene: NA
abundance: NA
v_gene: TRBV5-1
j_gene: TRBJ1-1

CDR3aa: CASPHGRIWLNTEAFF
CDR3nt: TGTGCCAGCCCCCATGGTAGGATTTGGCTGAACACTGAAGCTTTCTTT
d_gene: NA
abundance: NA
v_gene: TRBV25-1
j_gene: TRBJ1-1

CDR3aa: CASSILAGVGTDTQYF
CDR3nt: TGTGCCAGCAGTATACTAGCGGGAGTTGGCACAGATACGCAGTATTTT
d_gene: TRBD2
abundance: NA
v_gene: TRBV27
j_gene: TRBJ2-3

CDR3aa: CASSRGGGIYNEQFF
CDR3nt: TGCGCCAGCAGCCGCGGGGGGGGGATTTACAATGAGCAGTTCTTC
d_gene: TRBD2
abundance: many
v_gene: TRBV4-1
j_gene: TRBJ2-1

CDR3aa: CASSRAGTGIDEQYF
CDR3nt: TGTGCCAGCAGCCGAGCCGGGACAGGGATTGACGAGCAGTACTTC
d_gene: TRBD1
abundance: NA
v_gene: TRBV7-9
j_gene: TRBJ2-7

CDR3aa: CASSSQGPDTQYF
CDR3nt: TGCGCCAGCAGCTCACAGGGCCCAGATACGCAGTATTTT
d_gene: NA
abundance: many
v_gene: TRBV5-1
j_gene: TRBJ2-3

CDR3aa: CASSFLADYEQYF
CDR3nt: TGTGCCAGCAGTTTCCTAGCGGACTACGAGCAGTACTTC
d_gene: TRBD2
abundance: many
v_gene: TRBV12-3/TRBV12-4
j_gene: TRBJ2-7

CDR3aa: CASSQTGFSYEQYF
CDR3nt: TGTGCCAGCAGCCAGACAGGGTTCTCCTACGAGCAGTACTTC
d_gene: TRBD1
abundance: many
v_gene: TRBV4-2
j_gene: TRBJ2-7

CDR3aa: CASSQGGRKREKLFF
CDR3nt: TGCGCCAGCAGCCAAGGGGGCAGGAAGAGAGAAAAACTGTTTTTT
d_gene: NA
abundance: few
v_gene: TRBV4-1
j_gene: TRBJ1-4

CDR3aa: CASSKGSAGVTYNEQFF
CDR3nt: TGTGCCAGCAGCAAAGGGTCAGCGGGAGTCACCTACAATGAGCAGTTCTTC
d_gene: NA
abundance: few
v_gene: TRBV21-1
j_gene: TRBJ2-1

CDR3aa: CSARAWGTGDNSPLHF
CDR3nt: TGCAGTGCTAGAGCCTGGGGGACAGGGGATAATTCACCCCTCCACTTT
d_gene: TRBD1
abundance: NA
v_gene: TRBV20-1
j_gene: TRBJ1-6

CDR3aa: CASSVAQGSYNEQFF
CDR3nt: TGTGCCAGCAGCGTAGCACAGGGCAGCTACAATGAGCAGTTCTTC
d_gene: NA
abundance: NA
v_gene: TRBV9
j_gene: TRBJ2-1

CDR3aa: CATSRGGQGYYNEQFF
CDR3nt: TGTGCCACCTCGAGAGGGGGACAGGGGTACTACAATGAGCAGTTCTTC
d_gene: TRBD1
abundance: many
v_gene: TRBV6-1
j_gene: TRBJ2-1

CDR3aa: CASSPGEVQETQYF
CDR3nt: TGTGCCAGCAGTCCCGGGGAGGTACAAGAGACCCAGTACTTC
d_gene: NA
abundance: many
v_gene: TRBV12-3/TRBV12-4
j_gene: TRBJ2-5

CDR3aa: CASSYRESAYEQYF
CDR3nt: TGTGCCAGCAGTTACCGGGAGAGCGCCTACGAGCAGTACTTC
d_gene: NA
abundance: NA
v_gene: TRBV6-5
j_gene: TRBJ2-7

CDR3aa: CASSLSGSGSTEAFF
CDR3nt: TGTGCCAGCAGTTTATCGGGGTCAGGGAGCACTGAAGCTTTCTTT
d_gene: NA
abundance: many
v_gene: TRBV27
j_gene: TRBJ1-1

CDR3aa: CAWSPGGNWEQYF
CDR3nt: TGTGCCTGGAGTCCAGGGGGCAATTGGGAGCAGTACTTC
d_gene: TRBD1
abundance: NA
v_gene: TRBV30
j_gene: TRBJ2-7

CDR3aa: CASTGGTGELFF
CDR3nt: TGTGCCAGCACGGGGGGGACCGGGGAGCTGTTTTTT
d_gene: TRBD2
abundance: many
v_gene: TRBV5-4
j_gene: TRBJ2-2

CDR3aa: CASSYTSYNEQFF
CDR3nt: TGTGCCAGCAGCTACACGTCCTACAATGAGCAGTTCTTC
d_gene: NA
abundance: many
v_gene: TRBV7-2
j_gene: TRBJ2-1

CDR3aa: CASSLTSYRTDTQYF
CDR3nt: TGTGCCAGCAGCTTAACTAGCTACCGCACAGATACGCAGTATTTT
d_gene: NA
abundance: NA
v_gene: TRBV7-6
j_gene: TRBJ2-3

CDR3aa: CASRSTGAIGTDTQYF
CDR3nt: TGTGCCAGCAGATCCACCGGGGCGATAGGCACAGATACGCAGTATTTT
d_gene: NA
abundance: NA
v_gene: TRBV2
j_gene: TRBJ2-3

CDR3aa: CSASRDVFSYEQYF
CDR3nt: TGCAGTGCTTCCCGGGACGTCTTCTCCTACGAGCAGTACTTC
d_gene: NA
abundance: few
v_gene: TRBV20-1
j_gene: TRBJ2-7

CDR3aa: CASSLGFSGRSYEQYF
CDR3nt: TGTGCCAGTAGTCTCGGTTTTAGCGGGAGGTCCTACGAGCAGTACTTC
d_gene: TRBD2
abundance: NA
v_gene: TRBV19
j_gene: TRBJ2-7

CDR3aa: CASSPDREHEKLFF
CDR3nt: TGTGCCAGCAGCCCGGACAGGGAACATGAAAAACTGTTTTTT
d_gene: TRBD1
abundance: many
v_gene: TRBV28
j_gene: TRBJ1-4

CDR3aa: CASAGTSTHEQFF
CDR3nt: TGTGCCAGCGCAGGGACTAGCACCCATGAGCAGTTCTTC
d_gene: TRBD2
abundance: few
v_gene: TRBV18
j_gene: TRBJ2-1

CDR3aa: CASSLHMNTEAFF
CDR3nt: TGTGCCAGCAGTTTACATATGAACACTGAAGCTTTCTTT
d_gene: NA
abundance: many
v_gene: TRBV28
j_gene: TRBJ1-1

CDR3aa: CASTSIGLTSGISGTDTQYF
CDR3nt: TGTGCCAGCACCTCAATTGGGCTGACTAGCGGGATTTCGGGCACAGATACGCAGTATTTT
d_gene: TRBD2
abundance: few
v_gene: TRBV28
j_gene: TRBJ2-3

CDR3aa: CSVEEGWQETQYF
CDR3nt: TGCAGCGTTGAAGAAGGGTGGCAAGAGACCCAGTACTTC
d_gene: NA
abundance: NA
v_gene: TRBV29-1
j_gene: TRBJ2-5

CDR3aa: CASSATLGGATYEQYF
CDR3nt: TGCGCCAGCAGCGCAACCCTTGGCGGCGCTACCTACGAGCAGTACTTC
d_gene: NA
abundance: few
v_gene: TRBV4-3
j_gene: TRBJ2-7

CDR3aa: CASSLGRLAGEKLFF
CDR3nt: TGTGCCAGCAGCTTAGGTCGATTAGCTGGCGAAAAACTGTTTTTT
d_gene: NA
abundance: NA
v_gene: TRBV13
j_gene: TRBJ1-4

CDR3aa: CSARDLVETSTDTQYF
CDR3nt: TGCAGTGCTAGAGATCTAGTGGAAACTAGCACAGATACGCAGTATTTT
d_gene: NA
abundance: NA
v_gene: TRBV20-1
j_gene: TRBJ2-3

CDR3aa: CASSRFGTGEEYQETQYF
CDR3nt: TGTGCCAGCAGCCGTTTTGGGACAGGGGAAGAGTACCAAGAGACCCAGTACTTC
d_gene: TRBD1
abundance: few
v_gene: TRBV5-6
j_gene: TRBJ2-5

CDR3aa: CASTPGGALSYEQYF
CDR3nt: TGCGCCAGCACCCCCGGGGGGGCCCTCTCCTACGAGCAGTACTTC
d_gene: TRBD2
abundance: few
v_gene: TRBV4-1
j_gene: TRBJ2-7

CDR3aa: CASVRYPEAFF
CDR3nt: TGTGCCAGCGTCCGGTACCCTGAAGCTTTCTTT
d_gene: NA
abundance: NA
v_gene: TRBV7-9
j_gene: TRBJ1-1

CDR3aa: CASSPYMPGTGVFEQYF
CDR3nt: TGTGCCAGCAGTCCTTACATGCCCGGGACAGGGGTTTTTGAGCAGTACTTC
d_gene: TRBD1
abundance: NA
v_gene: TRBV11-2
j_gene: TRBJ2-7

CDR3aa: CASSWMLAGDQETQYF
CDR3nt: TGCGCCAGCAGCTGGATGCTAGCGGGGGACCAAGAGACCCAGTACTTC
d_gene: TRBD2
abundance: NA
v_gene: TRBV5-1
j_gene: TRBJ2-5

CDR3aa: CASSGGSSTDTQYF
CDR3nt: TGTGCCAGCAGCGGAGGGTCTAGCACAGATACGCAGTATTTT
d_gene: NA
abundance: few
v_gene: TRBV9
j_gene: TRBJ2-3

CDR3aa: CASSALEGQFF
CDR3nt: TGTGCCAGCAGCGCTCTAGAAGGGCAGTTCTTC
d_gene: NA
abundance: many
v_gene: TRBV11-2
j_gene: TRBJ2-1

CDR3aa: CASIGADYGYTF
CDR3nt: TGTGCCAGCATTGGGGCGGACTATGGCTACACCTTC
d_gene: NA
abundance: NA
v_gene: TRBV7-9
j_gene: TRBJ1-2

CDR3aa: CASSPDSFSEQYF
CDR3nt: TGTGCCAGCAGCCCCGACAGTTTTTCCGAGCAGTACTTC
d_gene: NA
abundance: few
v_gene: TRBV7-6
j_gene: TRBJ2-7

CDR3aa: CASRETGTSAYEQYF
CDR3nt: TGTGCCAGCAGGGAAACCGGGACTAGCGCCTACGAGCAGTACTTC
d_gene: TRBD2
abundance: few
v_gene: TRBV2
j_gene: TRBJ2-7

CDR3aa: CASSRATSAIYNEQFF
CDR3nt: TGTGCCAGCAGCCGCGCGACTAGCGCTATATACAATGAGCAGTTCTTC
d_gene: TRBD2
abundance: many
v_gene: TRBV7-3
j_gene: TRBJ2-1

CDR3aa: CASSSGQVSSYEQYF
CDR3nt: TGTGCCAGCAGCTCCGGACAGGTTAGCTCCTACGAGCAGTACTTC
d_gene: TRBD1
abundance: few
v_gene: TRBV3-1
j_gene: TRBJ2-7

CDR3aa: CSVVGTGVYEQYF
CDR3nt: TGCAGCGTTGTTGGGACAGGAGTATACGAGCAGTACTTC
d_gene: TRBD1
abundance: many
v_gene: TRBV29-1
j_gene: TRBJ2-7

CDR3aa: CASSSTSVGEQFF
CDR3nt: TGTGCCAGCAGCTCGACTAGTGTAGGAGAGCAGTTCTTC
d_gene: NA
abundance: NA
v_gene: TRBV12-3/TRBV12-4
j_gene: TRBJ2-1

CDR3aa: CASSYAANYGYTF
CDR3nt: TGTGCCAGCAGTTACGCCGCTAACTATGGCTACACCTTC
d_gene: NA
abundance: many
v_gene: TRBV6-5
j_gene: TRBJ1-2

CDR3aa: CSARAQGSATPADTQYF
CDR3nt: TGCAGTGCTAGAGCACAGGGATCCGCCACCCCAGCAGATACGCAGTATTTT
d_gene: NA
abundance: few
v_gene: TRBV20-1
j_gene: TRBJ2-3

CDR3aa: CASSLAPGQSYEQYF
CDR3nt: TGCGCCAGCAGCTTGGCCCCGGGACAGTCCTACGAGCAGTACTTC
d_gene: TRBD1
abundance: few
v_gene: TRBV5-1
j_gene: TRBJ2-7

CDR3aa: CASSVLTEITGELFF
CDR3nt: TGTGCCAGCAGTGTCCTGACAGAGATCACCGGGGAGCTGTTTTTT
d_gene: NA
abundance: few
v_gene: TRBV6-1
j_gene: TRBJ2-2

CDR3aa: CASSFGSLNYGYTF
CDR3nt: TGTGCCAGCAGTTTTGGCAGCCTTAACTATGGCTACACCTTC
d_gene: NA
abundance: NA
v_gene: TRBV6-5
j_gene: TRBJ1-2

CDR3aa: CASSLGRGANYGYTF
CDR3nt: TGCGCCAGCAGCCTCGGGCGGGGAGCTAACTATGGCTACACCTTC
d_gene: NA
abundance: NA
v_gene: TRBV4-1
j_gene: TRBJ1-2